Listed below are T cell receptor beta chains from one sample, sequenced in a study of beta chain features in type 1 diabetes. Assay: immunoSEQ multiplex PCR; the TCRdb copy retains only in-frame clones and omits some. Among 860,000 or so clones listed, about a sixth were seen once. The specimen was naive CD4+ T cells from blood. These receptor sequences come from a woman younger than 35 in good health. Each CDR3 is given with its conserved first and last residue. A D gene is named only where the DNA matches it firmly. Clone size is stated in some rows and not others, as once, few, many or a class when expanded.

J,V,D,size,CDR3,DNA
TRBJ2-5,TRBV19,NA,NA,CASSQTRAQETQYF,TGTGCCAGTAGTCAGACACGGGCTCAAGAGACCCAGTACTTC
TRBJ2-7,TRBV7-9,TRBD2,few,CASSLGLAGYEQYF,TGTGCCAGCAGCTTAGGACTAGCGGGTTACGAGCAGTACTTC
TRBJ2-1,TRBV4-2,NA,NA,CASSQGSSYEQFF,TGTGCCAGCAGCCAAGGGTCTTCGTATGAGCAGTTCTTC
TRBJ2-1,TRBV4-3,TRBD2,few,CASSQEETSHNEQFF,TGCGCCAGCAGCCAAGAAGAGACTAGCCACAATGAGCAGTTCTTC
TRBJ1-5,TRBV27,NA,few,CASSLLAGGNQPQHF,TGTGCCAGCAGTTTACTAGCGGGTGGCAATCAGCCCCAGCATTTT
TRBJ2-7,TRBV5-1,NA,few,CARVGFSSYEQYF,TGCGCCAGAGTGGGGTTTTCTTCCTACGAGCAGTACTTC
TRBJ1-1,TRBV10-3,NA,few,CAIGNTGLPEAFF,TGTGCCATCGGGAATACAGGGTTGCCGGAAGCTTTCTTT
TRBJ2-1,TRBV11-2,NA,NA,CASSLDGGHGDEQFF,TGTGCCAGCAGCTTAGATGGGGGTCACGGGGACGAGCAGTTCTTC
TRBJ2-7,TRBV7-9,NA,NA,CASSLETAGSHEQYF,TGTGCCAGCAGCTTAGAAACCGCAGGGTCCCACGAGCAGTACTTC
TRBJ1-2,TRBV27,NA,NA,CASRGHGATLNYGYTF,TGTGCCAGCAGAGGCCATGGGGCGACATTAAACTATGGCTACACCTTC
TRBJ2-1,TRBV11-2,TRBD2,few,CASSSGLAGSNEQFF,TGTGCCAGCAGCTCAGGACTAGCGGGCTCCAATGAGCAGTTCTTC
TRBJ2-7,TRBV7-9,TRBD2,NA,CASSYRGSSYEQYF,TGTGCCAGCAGCTACCGCGGGAGTTCCTACGAGCAGTACTTC
TRBJ1-4,TRBV7-8,NA,few,CASSSGPSYTNEKLFF,TGTGCCAGCAGCTCAGGCCCTTCATACACTAATGAAAAACTGTTTTTT
TRBJ2-2,TRBV7-2,NA,NA,CASSLTGLGELFF,TGTGCCAGCAGCTTAACGGGGCTCGGGGAGCTGTTTTTT
TRBJ2-2,TRBV5-1,NA,few,CASNGLPETGNTGELFF,TGCGCCAGCAACGGGTTGCCCGAGACAGGGAACACCGGGGAGCTGTTTTTT
TRBJ2-3,TRBV5-1,TRBD2,NA,CASSVTSGKSDTQYF,TGCGCCAGCAGCGTGACTAGCGGGAAATCAGATACGCAGTATTTT
TRBJ2-3,TRBV18,NA,few,CASSPAEFGTDTQYF,TGTGCCAGCTCACCAGCGGAGTTTGGCACAGATACGCAGTATTTT
TRBJ2-1,TRBV9,TRBD2,few,CASSVKDRTSGTQRPYNEQFF,TGTGCCAGCAGCGTAAAAGATCGGACTAGCGGGACCCAAAGACCTTACAATGAGCAGTTCTTC
TRBJ2-3,TRBV5-1,TRBD2,few,CASSLSGQVPDTQYF,TGCGCCAGCAGCCTTAGCGGGCAAGTCCCAGATACGCAGTATTTT
TRBJ1-4,TRBV4-3,NA,few,CASSEQGTNEKLFF,TGCGCCAGCAGTGAACAGGGAACTAATGAAAAACTGTTTTTT
TRBJ2-2,TRBV10-3,TRBD1,few,CASKPTGVSTGELFF,TGTGCCAGTAAACCGACAGGGGTTAGCACCGGGGAGCTGTTTTTT
TRBJ2-6,TRBV9,NA,NA,CASNSRGAGANVLTF,TGTGCCAGCAACTCCAGGGGAGCTGGGGCCAACGTCCTGACTTTC
TRBJ2-7,TRBV10-3,TRBD2,NA,CAISDSGSSYEQYF,TGTGCCATCAGTGATAGCGGGAGCTCCTACGAGCAGTACTTC
TRBJ1-4,TRBV27,NA,few,CASSFRRNEKLFF,TGTGCCAGCAGTTTTAGGAGAAATGAAAAACTGTTTTTT
TRBJ1-4,TRBV6-5,NA,NA,CASSYRPGNEKLFF,TGTGCCAGCAGTTACAGGCCGGGAAATGAAAAACTGTTTTTT
TRBJ1-5,TRBV7-2,TRBD1,NA,CASSPQGARGNQPQHF,TGTGCCAGCAGCCCGCAGGGGGCCAGAGGCAATCAGCCCCAGCATTTT
TRBJ2-7,TRBV27,NA,NA,CASSLQGKQYF,TGTGCCAGCAGTTTACAGGGGAAGCAGTACTTC
TRBJ2-2,TRBV7-2,NA,NA,CASSLPLVGHRRTGELFF,TGTGCCAGCAGCTTGCCATTGGTGGGACACAGAAGGACCGGGGAGCTGTTTTTT
TRBJ2-5,TRBV7-9,NA,few,CASSLVAQETQYF,TGTGCCAGCAGCTTAGTCGCTCAAGAGACCCAGTACTTC
TRBJ2-3,TRBV7-2,NA,NA,CASSLGRADTQYF,TGTGCCAGCAGCTTAGGTCGGGCAGATACGCAGTATTTT
TRBJ1-2,TRBV15,TRBD1,NA,CATNPRDRGSWVYGYTF,TGTGCCACCAACCCCAGGGACAGGGGGTCATGGGTCTATGGCTACACCTTC
TRBJ2-3,TRBV4-1,NA,NA,CASSHADVLTDTQYF,TGCGCCAGCAGCCATGCGGATGTCCTCACAGATACGCAGTATTTT
TRBJ2-7,TRBV27,TRBD2,NA,CASSLSSGREGYEQYF,TGTGCCAGCAGCCTTTCTAGCGGCCGTGAAGGGTACGAGCAGTACTTC
TRBJ2-1,TRBV5-1,NA,NA,CASSLVELSEQFF,TGCGCCAGCAGCTTGGTTGAGCTTAGTGAGCAGTTCTTC
TRBJ2-2,TRBV28,NA,NA,CASSRSGLGTGELFF,TGTGCCAGCAGTAGAAGCGGGCTAGGGACCGGGGAGCTGTTTTTT
TRBJ2-3,TRBV21-1,NA,few,CASSSLVGPEYVGLAGVGADTQYF,TGTGCCAGCAGTTCCTTAGTGGGGCCAGAGTACGTAGGACTAGCGGGAGTCGGCGCAGATACGCAGTATTTT
TRBJ2-3,TRBV2,TRBD1,few,CASTEQGALTDTQYF,TGTGCCAGCACCGAACAGGGGGCCCTCACAGATACGCAGTATTTT
TRBJ2-7,TRBV7-9,NA,NA,CASSLRVAEQYF,TGTGCCAGCAGCTTAAGAGTCGCGGAGCAGTACTTC
TRBJ2-1,TRBV19,NA,few,CASSIRAATYNEQFF,TGTGCCAGTAGTATTAGGGCTGCCACCTACAATGAGCAGTTCTTC
TRBJ2-3,TRBV29-1,TRBD2,few,CSVAGLNADTQYF,TGCAGCGTTGCGGGACTAAATGCAGATACGCAGTATTTT
TRBJ2-3,TRBV4-3,NA,NA,CASSQARGLGTDTQYF,TGCGCCAGCAGCCAAGCGCGCGGGCTAGGGACAGATACGCAGTATTTT
TRBJ2-1,TRBV4-3,NA,NA,CASSQYNEQFF,TGCGCCAGCAGCCAGTACAATGAGCAGTTCTTC
TRBJ2-5,TRBV15,NA,NA,CATSSVVPTQETQYF,TGTGCCACCAGCAGCGTCGTCCCAACCCAAGAGACCCAGTACTTC
TRBJ1-4,TRBV4-1,NA,few,CASRHSGGRKGSEKLFF,TGCGCCAGCAGGCATAGCGGCGGGCGCAAGGGAAGTGAAAAACTGTTTTTT
TRBJ2-3,TRBV5-1,NA,NA,CASSLVSGHTDTQYF,TGCGCCAGCAGCTTGGTTAGCGGTCACACAGATACGCAGTATTTT
TRBJ2-1,TRBV11-2,NA,NA,CASSLGGFYYDAEQFF,TGTGCCAGCAGCTTAGGGGGCTTTTACTATGACGCTGAGCAGTTCTTC
TRBJ1-3,TRBV29-1,TRBD1,NA,CSVGQTGDAGNTIYF,TGCAGCGTTGGGCAGACAGGGGATGCTGGAAACACCATATATTTT
TRBJ2-2,TRBV28,NA,NA,CASSPGAGELFF,TGTGCCAGCAGCCCCGGGGCCGGGGAGCTGTTTTTT
TRBJ2-3,TRBV14,NA,few,CASSQRSLTQYF,TGTGCCAGCAGCCAGAGGAGTTTGACGCAGTATTTT
TRBJ1-4,TRBV25-1,NA,NA,CASSGPNVAGEEKLFF,TGTGCCAGCAGTGGACCTAACGTAGCGGGTGAGGAAAAACTGTTTTTT
TRBJ2-1,TRBV11-1,NA,many,CASSRGGGRYNEQFF,TGTGCCAGCAGCCGTGGCGGGGGCAGGTACAATGAGCAGTTCTTC
TRBJ2-2,TRBV6-5,NA,NA,CASEYQVQGGELFF,TGTGCCAGCGAGTACCAGGTGCAGGGCGGGGAGCTGTTTTTT
TRBJ2-6,TRBV4-3,TRBD1,NA,CASSPGQRGANVLTF,TGCGCCAGCAGCCCGGGACAGCGTGGGGCCAACGTCCTGACTTTC